This T cell receptor beta chain was retrieved from a study of OX40 agonist ivuxolimab in advanced cancers. Study summary: Patients in the trial were receiving intravenous ivuxolimab every 2 weeks, at doses of 0.01 to 10 mg/kg. A history of anti-PD-1, anti-PD-L1 or anti-CTLA-4 therapy was acceptable, and 40% to 45% had some.

The data were produced by immunoSEQ multiplex PCR, yet TCRdb's version contains in-frame clones alone and is incomplete. The sample has about 35,000 clones; less than 85% are singletons. Sampling times: baseline, cycle 4 day 1, cycle 7 day 1. The CDR3 length is 13 residues. V dropped 7 bases and J dropped 7 bases, with 16 bases sitting between them. CDR1 is MNHEY, CDR2 SVGAGI, per germline. This specimen consisted of CD4+ or CD8+ T cells sorted from blood, obtained in a trial of the OX40 agonist ivuxolimab. The sequence was obtained from an adult with an advanced solid tumor such as melanoma, head and neck, liver or kidney cancer. The chain uses TRBV6-5 and TRBJ1-1; a possible D gene is TRBD1 (5 bases). The chain's CDR3 is CASTPAGTGEAFF. The CDR3 nucleotides read TGTGCCAGCACCCCGGCCGGGACGGGTGAAGCTTTCTTT.